This TCR beta chain was retrieved from a study of T cells in Graves' hyperthyroidism and ophthalmopathy. Per the germline V gene, CDR1 is DFQATT and CDR2 is SNEGSKA (reference sequence). Unmatched junction bases numbered 9, after V lost 0 bases and J lost 5 bases. The CDR3 loop spans 17 amino acids. Amplification of TCR beta CDR3 regions was performed using RNA transcripts as template. The primer set for the first-round RT-PCR of the TCR CDR3 was HTBI. Each CDR3 protein gets one entry after TCRdb re-called the multiplex PCR reads with MiXCR. The repertoire holds under 550,000 distinct CDR3 sequences, with 15% to 20% as singletons. This clonotype came up many times.

The clonotype was recovered from a man in his forties or fifties with Graves' ophthalmopathy. The sequencing sample was made of blood. V gene TRBV20-1 combines with J gene TRBJ2-5, with 13 nucleotides matching TRBD2. CDR3 nucleotides: TGCAGTGCTAGAGATGACTTTAAACTAGCGGGGGGGGAGACCCAGTACTTC. Protein sequence: CSARDDFKLAGGETQYF.